These 24 T cell receptor beta chains came from one sample sequenced in a study of monozygotic twins with inflammatory bowel disease. TCRdb re-called the 5' RACE reads, yielding one record per CDR3 amino acid sequence without DNA. Its listing shows about 160,000 distinct CDR3 sequences. Sequencing used blood. These receptors all come from a human donor with ulcerative colitis or Crohn's disease, or a healthy co-twin of an affected twin (not recorded which).

J is TRBJ2-3 and V is TRBV11-2; the TRBD2 assignment by TCRdb is unverifiable without DNA. Germline V lookup: CDR1 SGHAT, CDR2 FQNNGV. This CDR3 spans 18 amino acids. The CDR3 region is CASSLVRVREPSTDTQYF. Supplemented by reference TRBV11-2 and TRBJ2-3, the full variable domain reads EAGVAQSPRYKIIEKRQSVAFWCNPISGHATLYWYQQILGQGPKLLIQFQNNGVVDDSQLPKDRFSAERLKGVDSTLKIQPAKLEDSAVYLCASSLVRVREPSTDTQYFGPGTRLTVL.

The chain uses TRBV12-5 and TRBJ2-3; TCRdb gives TRBD2 as the D gene, but with no DNA this cannot be confirmed. Germline CDR1 LGHNT, CDR2 FRNRAP. The CDR3 consists of 16 residues. CDR3 sequence reads: CASGLATRASTDTQYF.

This chain links TRBV20-1 with TRBJ2-1; TCRdb picks TRBD1, but there is no DNA to check that call. The CDR3 sequence is 13 residues long. The germline CDR1 and CDR2 sequences are DFQATT and SNEGSKA (reference sequence). CDR3: CSAPRDGYNEQFF.

The chain links TRBV5-1 to TRBJ2-5; TCRdb designates TRBD2, a call that cannot be tested without DNA. The CDR3 covers 15 residues. Germline CDR1 reads SGHRS; CDR2 reads YFSETQ. This chain's CDR3 is CASSLGLAGKETQYF.

The gene calls are TRBV6-1 and TRBJ1-5; TCRdb selects TRBD1, and the lack of DNA leaves this call unchecked. The CDR3 is 15 residues long. CDR1 and CDR2 from the germline V gene are MNHNS and SASEGT. The CDR3 loop reads CASSRGGYSNQPQHF.

The chain has TRBV6-2 or TRBV6-3 and TRBJ2-1; TCRdb's D call, TRBD2, is unchecked because there is no DNA. Germline V gene lookup returns CDR1 MNHEY and CDR2 SVGEGT. The length of the CDR3 is 17 residues. The CDR3 reads CASSSLGLAEPYNEQFF.

The V gene is TRBV7-2, the J gene TRBJ2-2; TCRdb returns TRBD2, unconfirmable since there is no DNA. The V gene's germline CDR1 is SGHTA and CDR2 FQGNSA. The CDR3 loop spans 14 amino acids. Here the CDR3 reads CASSPEGNTGELFF.

The chain has TRBV12-3 or TRBV12-4 and TRBJ1-1. The CDR3 covers 12 residues. The CDR3 loop is CASSLMDTEAFF.

The genes are TRBV25-1 and TRBJ2-1; the D call of TRBD1 rests on TCRdb alone, since no DNA is present to check it. Germline assignment: CDR1 MGHDK and CDR2 SYGVNS. The CDR3 consists of 15 residues. CDR3 amino acids: CASSDMRGPYNEQFF.

The chain combines TRBV29-1 with TRBJ2-5; the D call from TCRdb, TRBD2, cannot be confirmed without DNA. The CDR3 has 15 amino acids. CDR1 is SQVTM and CDR2 is ANQGSEA in the germline V gene. The CDR3 protein is CSVDGLAGHQETQYF.

This rearrangement joins TRBV21-1 to TRBJ2-5; checking the TCRdb D call of TRBD1 is not possible without DNA. TRBV21-1 is deemed a pseudogene. The CDR3 has 16 amino acids. The CDR3 region is CASSRLTGEYVETQYF.

The rearrangement links TRBV29-1 to TRBJ2-1; TCRdb names TRBD1, which stays unverified in the absence of DNA. This CDR3 region has 15 residues. Germline CDR1 and CDR2: SQVTM and ANQGSEA. The CDR3 region is CSVEVPGRSYNEQFF.

V is TRBV19 and J is TRBJ2-1; TCRdb designates TRBD1, a call that cannot be tested without DNA. CDR3 length: 11 amino acids. Germline V gene lookup returns CDR1 LNHDA and CDR2 SQIVND (reference sequence). CDR3 in amino acids: CATRTGNEQFF.

The chain joins TRBV20-1 to TRBJ2-5; TCRdb calls TRBD1, which cannot be checked without DNA. This CDR3 has 15 amino acids. Germline CDR1 reads DFQATT; CDR2 reads SNEGSKA (reference sequence). The CDR3 spells CSARKRDRGRETQYF.

This sequence joins TRBV28 and TRBJ2-5. The germline V gene has CDR1 MDHEN and CDR2 SYDVKM. The CDR3 covers 13 residues. CDR3 protein: CASSSLTGETQYF.

The J gene is TRBJ1-1, the V gene TRBV25-1; the TCRdb D gene call, TRBD1, has no DNA to confirm it. The CDR3 has 12 amino acids. The germline V gene encodes CDR1 MGHDK and CDR2 SYGVNS. CDR3: CASSGQGFGAFF.

The rearrangement joins TRBV7-8 to TRBJ2-3; with no DNA, the TCRdb D assignment of TRBD2 cannot be verified. Germline CDR1 and CDR2: SGHVS and FQNEAQ. The CDR3 is made up of 15 amino acids. The CDR3 region is CASSFTSGSTDTQYF.

V usage is TRBV29-1 and J usage is TRBJ2-7. Germline V gives CDR1 SQVTM, CDR2 ANQGSEA. The CDR3 has 13 amino acids. This CDR3 reads CSVELDGTYKQYF.

This sequence joins TRBV7-3 and TRBJ2-1; with no DNA, the TCRdb D assignment of TRBD1 cannot be verified. CDR3 length: 15 residues. The V gene's germline CDR1 is SGHTA and CDR2 FQGTGA. CDR3 region: CASSLNSGSGNEQFF.

The rearrangement joins TRBV29-1 to TRBJ1-2. The CDR3 extends over 13 amino acids. Germline assignment: CDR1 SQVTM and CDR2 ANQGSEA. The CDR3 region is CSVVQRGNYGYTF.

The rearrangement links TRBV29-1 to TRBJ2-1; the D gene TCRdb calls, TRBD1, cannot be checked with no DNA. Germline CDR1 is SQVTM and CDR2 is ANQGSEA. This CDR3 spans 14 amino acids. CDR3 sequence reads: CSVEGQVDYNEQFF.

The chain employs TRBV6-5 and TRBJ1-3; the TCRdb D gene call, TRBD1, has no DNA to confirm it. The CDR3 covers 11 residues. Germline V gives CDR1 MNHEY, CDR2 SVGAGI. CDR3: CASRTSRAIYF.

CDR3 sequence: CSVPNRGSPYNEQFF. The V and J genes are TRBV20-1 and TRBJ2-1. Germline assignment: CDR1 DFQATT and CDR2 SNEGSKA (reference sequence). CDR3 length: 15 amino acids.

The chain links TRBV5-3 to TRBJ2-3; TCRdb gives TRBD2 as the D gene, but with no DNA this cannot be confirmed. TRBV5-3 is given ORF status, its function remaining uncertain. The CDR3 loop spans 20 amino acids. CDR3 loop: CARRRTSARYEEPSTDTQYF.